One T cell receptor beta chain is described in this entry. The sample comes from a study of PD-1 and CTLA-4 blockade in melanoma. The data were produced by immunoSEQ multiplex PCR, yet TCRdb's version contains in-frame clones alone and is incomplete. The data show about 21,000 clones, about 91% seen once. V lost 6 bases, J lost 6 bases, and 8 bases stayed unmatched. The CDR3 has 14 residues. The germline V gene encodes CDR1 MDHEN and CDR2 SYDVKM. The receptor was derived from a human donor with melanoma. The rearrangement links TRBV28 to TRBJ2-1, with 7 nucleotides matching TRBD1. The sequencing used CD8+ T cells from peripheral blood, collected before anti-PD-1 treatment. CDR3 protein: CASSPSGQINEQFF. CDR3 nucleotides: TGTGCCAGCAGCCCATCGGGACAGATCAATGAGCAGTTCTTC.